The 14 T cell receptor beta chains listed next were all sequenced from one sample in a study of PD-1 blockade in classical Hodgkin lymphoma. As to time point: cycle 4 day 1 (C4D1), after 6 weeks of nivolumab. Relapse was seen in all patients after autologous stem cell transplantation, and brentuximab vedotin exposure was variable. It was by magnetic negative selection that CD4+ T cells were purified from thawed PBMCs. The repertoire was sequenced with immunoSEQ multiplex PCR; TCRdb's copy has only in-frame clones and lacks some. The data hold 32,000 or so clones, with approximately 90% observed a single time. Sequencing used CD4+ T cells from blood, obtained before the fourth cycle of nivolumab. These receptors were obtained from a human donor with classical Hodgkin lymphoma.

The rearrangement joins TRBV5-1 to TRBJ1-1; TRBD1 matches 9 bases. The V gene end was trimmed by 4 bases and the J gene end by 0 bases; junction bases not matched to a gene: 10. The CDR3 spans 17 residues. Germline CDR1 reads SGHRS; CDR2 reads YFSETQ. CDR3 coding DNA: TGCGCCAGCAGCCCGCTAGTACAGGGGGCCATGAACACTGAAGCTTTCTTT. It specifies CASSPLVQGAMNTEAFF.

The V gene is TRBV19, the J gene TRBJ2-5, with unresolved D. In germline, CDR1 is LNHDA, CDR2 SQIVND (reference sequence). Trimming removed 6 bases from V and 1 base from J, with 15 bases in between. This CDR3 is built from 15 residues. For the CDR3, the DNA is TGTGCCAGTAGCATCCGTTTGCAGAGCCAAGAGACCCAGTACTTC. Its translation is CASSIRLQSQETQYF.

This chain joins TRBV4-2 and TRBJ1-2; perhaps TRBD1 as D (5 bases). The CDR3 is 15 amino acids. Germline V gives CDR1 LGHNA, CDR2 YNFKEQ. Deletions cut 0 bases from V and 4 bases from J, with 12 bases between. CDR3 residues: CASSQDAGSGYGYTF. DNA of the CDR3: TGTGCCAGCAGCCAAGATGCAGGGTCCGGCTATGGCTACACCTTC.

The chain couples TRBV18 to TRBJ2-1; a weak D match, TRBD2 (7 bases). Germline CDR1 and CDR2: KGHSH and LQKENI. V lost 3 bases and J lost 2, with 14 bases in between. This CDR3 has 16 amino acids. The CDR3 here is CASSPPGAGAYNEQFF. For the CDR3, the DNA is TGTGCCAGCTCACCGCCGGGGGCGGGGGCCTACAATGAGCAGTTCTTC.

The V call is TRBV30, the J call TRBJ2-3; 9 bases agree with TRBD2. Germline trimming cut 0 bases from V and 4 bases from J; bases unmatched to any gene: 5. The CDR3 spans 15 residues. Germline-derived CDR1 and CDR2 are GTSNPN and SVGIG (reference sequence). CDR3 protein: CAWSVGSGSSDTQYF. CDR3 DNA: TGTGCCTGGAGTGTTGGTAGCGGGAGTTCAGATACGCAGTATTTT.

The chain employs TRBV27 and TRBJ2-7, with a tentative D call TRBD1 (9 bases). The CDR3 sequence is 18 residues long. Germline loops: CDR1 MNHEY, CDR2 SMNVEV (reference sequence). Trimming took off 3 bases at V and 6 bases at J, with 27 bases between the two ends. In DNA, the CDR3 is TGTGCCAGCAGTTTTTCTGGGACAGGGCCACTCGGGAGGGCCGAGCAGTACTTC. Protein: CASSFSGTGPLGRAEQYF.

This rearrangement joins TRBV6-5 to TRBJ1-2, with 7 nucleotides matching TRBD1. V shed 5 bases and J 7 bases; nucleotides not matched to a gene: 7. CDR3 size: 13 residues. Germline V gene data show CDR1 as MNHEY and CDR2 as SVGAGI. DNA for the CDR3: TGTGCCAGCAGTCCAACAGGGGCGGGTGGCTACACCTTC. This sequence encodes CASSPTGAGGYTF.

The V gene is TRBV18, the J gene TRBJ2-5; 11 bases map to TRBD2. V shed 5 bases, J shed 2 bases, and the junction held 4 bases outside the gene matches. In germline, CDR1 is KGHSH, CDR2 LQKENI. CDR3 size: 15 residues. The CDR3 here is CASSTRLAGQETQYF. The CDR3 DNA reads TGTGCCAGCTCAACGAGACTAGCGGGGCAAGAGACCCAGTACTTC.

This chain uses TRBV9 with TRBJ2-2; possible D gene TRBD1, 7 bases. This CDR3 region has 16 residues. The germline CDR1 and CDR2 sequences are SGDLS and YYNGEE. V was trimmed by 0 bases and J by 1 base, leaving 10 bases between them. CDR3 DNA: TGTGCCAGCAGCGTAGGGCAGGGGGGGAACACCGGGGAGCTGTTTTTT. This codes for CASSVGQGGNTGELFF. The full variable domain, with the rest looked up from reference TRBV9 and TRBJ2-2, is DSGVTQTPKHLITATGQRVTLRCSPRSGDLSVYWYQQSLDQGLQFLIQYYNGEERAKGNILERFSAQQFPDLHSELNLSSLELGDSALYFCASSVGQGGNTGELFFGEGSRLTVL.

The gene calls are TRBV7-2 and TRBJ1-3, with D possibly matching TRBD1 (6 bases). This CDR3 contains 15 residues. Deletions cut 2 bases from V and 4 bases from J, with 12 bases between. The germline V gene has CDR1 SGHTA and CDR2 FQGNSA. DNA for the CDR3: TGTGCCAGCAGCTTATTGGCAGGGGTAGGAAACACCATATATTTT. Translation gives CASSLLAGVGNTIYF.

The count of this clone is one. This rearrangement joins TRBV28 to TRBJ1-2; perhaps TRBD1 as D (5 bases). The CDR3 contains 15 residues. The V gene's germline CDR1 is MDHEN and CDR2 SYDVKM. The V gene lost 7 bases and the J gene lost 0 bases, with 15 bases spanning the gap. The CDR3 DNA is TGTGCCAGCACCCGCTGGTGGGGCCCTAACTATGGCTACACCTTC. Translation gives CASTRWWGPNYGYTF.

The V and J genes are TRBV2 and TRBJ2-3; 7 positions match TRBD1. Germline values: CDR1 SNHLY, CDR2 FYNNEI. There are 13 residues in the CDR3. The trim removed 11 bases at V and 1 base at J, leaving 6 bases unmatched. The CDR3 DNA reads as TGTGCCCTCGGGACAGCTGGCACAGATACGCAGTATTTT. As protein: CALGTAGTDTQYF.

This chain links TRBV27 with TRBJ2-7; the match to TRBD2 covers 7 bases. Looked up from germline, CDR1 is MNHEY and CDR2 is SMNVEV (reference sequence). Trimming took 2 bases from V and 2 from J; bases not matched to a gene: 6. This CDR3 region has 15 residues. CDR3 region: CASSLMGRAPYEQYF. CDR3 in DNA: TGTGCCAGCAGTTTAATGGGGAGGGCCCCCTACGAGCAGTACTTC.

The chain couples TRBV29-1 to TRBJ2-7; 7 nucleotides align to TRBD1. V gave up 4 bases and J gave up 2 bases; unmatched junction bases: 2. The CDR3 extends over 12 amino acids. Germline CDR1 reads SQVTM; CDR2 reads ANQGSEA. This chain's CDR3 is CSVGGQTYEQYF. The DNA for the CDR3 is TGCAGCGTTGGGGGACAGACCTACGAGCAGTACTTC.